The table lists the clone carrying this T cell receptor (beta chain) with a few counts. Its antigen is still unknown. The investigators reverse transcribed all of the isolated RNA, so they sequenced expressed TCRB transcripts. The data were produced by immunoSEQ multiplex PCR, yet TCRdb's version contains in-frame clones alone and is incomplete. The table has about 320,000 clones, about 14% seen once. This CDR3 spans 15 amino acids. Germline CDR1 reads SGHRS; CDR2 reads YFSETQ. Trimming removed 4 bases at V and 0 bases at J, with 13 bases between. The sample belongs to a study of beta chain features in type 1 diabetes. Study-level results: Moderate yet significant TCRB CDR3 shortening was seen in Type 1 diabetes patients in all four CD4+ subsets.

Specimen: central memory CD4+ T cells from blood. This TCR derives from a young man in good health. V gene TRBV5-1 combines with J gene TRBJ1-1; D is ambiguous. As DNA, the CDR3 is TGCGCCAGCAGCCCGTCAGGACGGCTGAACACTGAAGCTTTCTTT. This codes for CASSPSGRLNTEAFF.